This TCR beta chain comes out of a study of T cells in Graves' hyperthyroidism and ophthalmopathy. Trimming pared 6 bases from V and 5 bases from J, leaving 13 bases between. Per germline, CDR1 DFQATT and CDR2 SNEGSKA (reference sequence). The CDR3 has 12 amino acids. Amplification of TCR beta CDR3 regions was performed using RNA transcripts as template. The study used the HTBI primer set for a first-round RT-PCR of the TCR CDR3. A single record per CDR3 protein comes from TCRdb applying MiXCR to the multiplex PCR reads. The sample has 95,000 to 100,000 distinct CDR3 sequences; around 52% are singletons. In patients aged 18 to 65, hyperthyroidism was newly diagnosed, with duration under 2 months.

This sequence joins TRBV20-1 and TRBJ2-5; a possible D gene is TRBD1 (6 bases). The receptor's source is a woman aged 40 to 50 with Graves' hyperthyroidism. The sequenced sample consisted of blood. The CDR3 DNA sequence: TGCAGTGCCGAAGAGGGGGACGAGACCCAGTACTTC. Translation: CSAEEGDETQYF.